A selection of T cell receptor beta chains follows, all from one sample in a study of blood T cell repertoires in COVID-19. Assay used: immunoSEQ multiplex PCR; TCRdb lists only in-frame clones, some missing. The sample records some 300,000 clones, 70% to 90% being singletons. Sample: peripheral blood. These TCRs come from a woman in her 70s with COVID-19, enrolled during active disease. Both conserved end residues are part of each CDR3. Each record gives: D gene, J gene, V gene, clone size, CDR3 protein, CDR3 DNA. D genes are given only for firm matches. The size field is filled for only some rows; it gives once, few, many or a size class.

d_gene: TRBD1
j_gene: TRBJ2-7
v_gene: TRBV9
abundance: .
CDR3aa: CASSLTPGGGDEQYF
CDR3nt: TGTGCCAGCAGCCTCACCCCAGGGGGTGGGGACGAGCAGTACTTC

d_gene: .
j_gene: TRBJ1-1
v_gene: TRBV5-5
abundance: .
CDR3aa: CASSLTPGNTEAFF
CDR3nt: TGTGCCAGCAGCTTGACCCCAGGGAACACTGAAGCTTTCTTT

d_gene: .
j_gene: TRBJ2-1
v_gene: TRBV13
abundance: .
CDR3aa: CASSLNPSSYNEQFF
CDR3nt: TGTGCCAGCAGCTTAAATCCTAGTAGCTACAATGAGCAGTTCTTC

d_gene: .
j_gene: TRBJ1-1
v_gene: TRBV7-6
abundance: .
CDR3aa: CASTQYVNAGSTEAFF
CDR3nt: TGTGCCAGCACCCAATACGTGAACGCAGGAAGCACTGAAGCTTTCTTT

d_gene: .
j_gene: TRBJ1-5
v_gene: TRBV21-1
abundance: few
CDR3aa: CASSKDRGRRIQPQHF
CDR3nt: TGTGCCAGCAGCAAAGACAGGGGGCGTAGAATTCAGCCCCAGCATTTT

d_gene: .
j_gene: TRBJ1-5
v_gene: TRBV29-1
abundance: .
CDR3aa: CSVDGAGDGPQHF
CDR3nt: TGCAGCGTTGATGGGGCAGGGGATGGGCCCCAGCATTTT

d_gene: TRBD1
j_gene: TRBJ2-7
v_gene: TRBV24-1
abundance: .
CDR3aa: CATSVLPRATGVYEQYF
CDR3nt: TGTGCCACCAGTGTCCTCCCTAGGGCCACAGGGGTGTACGAGCAGTACTTC

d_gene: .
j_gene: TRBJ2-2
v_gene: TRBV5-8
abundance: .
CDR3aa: CASRATRTAGELFF
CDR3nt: TGTGCCAGCAGAGCGACTCGCACTGCCGGGGAGCTGTTTTTT

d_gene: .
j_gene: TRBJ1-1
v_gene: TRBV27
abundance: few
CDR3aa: CASSQTRDTEAFF
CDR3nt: TGTGCCAGCAGTCAGACCCGGGACACTGAAGCTTTCTTT

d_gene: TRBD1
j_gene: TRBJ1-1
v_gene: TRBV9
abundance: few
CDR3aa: CASSVEGTGNTEAFF
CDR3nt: TGTGCCAGCAGCGTAGAGGGGACAGGGAACACTGAAGCTTTCTTT

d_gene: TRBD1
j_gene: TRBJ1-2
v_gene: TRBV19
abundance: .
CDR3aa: CASSSDRGLTTSYGYTF
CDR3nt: TGTGCCAGTAGTAGTGACAGGGGACTAACTACATCTTATGGCTACACCTTC

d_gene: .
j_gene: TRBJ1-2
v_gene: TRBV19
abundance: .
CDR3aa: CAARFQDRLNYGYTF
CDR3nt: TGTGCCGCCCGTTTTCAGGACAGACTTAACTATGGCTACACCTTC

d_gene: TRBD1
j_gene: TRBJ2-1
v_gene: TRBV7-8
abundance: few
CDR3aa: CASSWGTAYNEQFF
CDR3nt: TGTGCCAGCAGCTGGGGGACAGCTTACAATGAGCAGTTCTTC

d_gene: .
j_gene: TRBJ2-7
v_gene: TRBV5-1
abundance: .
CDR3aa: CASSRTDRSAEQYF
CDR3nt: TGCGCCAGCAGCCGGACTGACAGGAGTGCCGAGCAGTACTTC

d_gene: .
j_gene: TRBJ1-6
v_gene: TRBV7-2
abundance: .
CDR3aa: CASSLKPGDNSPLHF
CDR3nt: TGTGCCAGCAGCTTGAAACCAGGGGACAATTCACCCCTCCACTTT

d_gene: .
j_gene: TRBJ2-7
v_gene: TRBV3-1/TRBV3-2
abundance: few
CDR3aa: CASTAGDEQYF
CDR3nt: TGTGCCAGCACGGCGGGCGACGAGCAGTACTTC

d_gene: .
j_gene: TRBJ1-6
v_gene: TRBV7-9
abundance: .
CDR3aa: CASSSYPPGDGSPLHF
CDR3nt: TGTGCCAGCAGCTCCTACCCCCCGGGGGATGGTTCACCCCTCCACTTT

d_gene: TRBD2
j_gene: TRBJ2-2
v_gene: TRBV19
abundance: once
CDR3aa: CASSPLAGVDTGELFF
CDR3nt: TGTGCCAGTAGTCCTTTAGCGGGGGTGGACACCGGGGAGCTGTTTTTT

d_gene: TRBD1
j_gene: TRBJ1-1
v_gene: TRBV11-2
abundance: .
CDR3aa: CASLPTGGRSEAFF
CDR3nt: TGTGCCAGCCTGCCGACAGGGGGCAGGTCTGAAGCTTTCTTT

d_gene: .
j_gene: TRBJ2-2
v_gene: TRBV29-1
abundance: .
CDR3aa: CSGRDSRNTGELFF
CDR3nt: TGCAGCGGGAGGGACAGTAGAAACACCGGGGAGCTGTTTTTT

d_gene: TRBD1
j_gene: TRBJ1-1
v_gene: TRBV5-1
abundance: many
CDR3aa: CASRRPTGDTEAFF
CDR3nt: TGCGCCAGCAGGCGACCGACAGGGGACACTGAAGCTTTCTTT

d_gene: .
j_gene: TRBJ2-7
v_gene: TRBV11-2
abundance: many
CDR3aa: CASSFPGTYEQYF
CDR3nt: TGTGCCAGCAGCTTCCCAGGAACCTACGAGCAGTACTTC

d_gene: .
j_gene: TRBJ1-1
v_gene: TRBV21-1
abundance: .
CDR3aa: CASSETGTPDTEAFF
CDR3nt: TGTGCCAGCAGCGAGACAGGCACGCCGGACACTGAAGCTTTCTTT

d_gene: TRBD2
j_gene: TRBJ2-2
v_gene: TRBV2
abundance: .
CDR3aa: CASRGLAGAGELFF
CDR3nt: TGTGCCAGCAGGGGACTAGCGGGGGCCGGGGAGCTGTTTTTT

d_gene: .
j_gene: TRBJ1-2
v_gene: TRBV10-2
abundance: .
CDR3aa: CASSGPREAYGYTF
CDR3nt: TGCGCCAGCAGTGGCCCCCGAGAGGCCTATGGCTACACCTTC

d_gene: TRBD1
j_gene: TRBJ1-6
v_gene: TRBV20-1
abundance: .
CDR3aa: CSASPGTENSPLHF
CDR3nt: TGCAGTGCTAGTCCCGGGACAGAAAATTCACCCCTCCACTTT

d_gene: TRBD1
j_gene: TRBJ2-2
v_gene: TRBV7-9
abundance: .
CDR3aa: CASSSPYQGDHGELFF
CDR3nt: TGTGCCAGCAGCTCCCCCTATCAGGGGGATCACGGGGAGCTGTTTTTT

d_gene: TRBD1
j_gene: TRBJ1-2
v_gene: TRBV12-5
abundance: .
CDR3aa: CASGWGTGGTMGGYTF
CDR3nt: TGTGCTAGTGGTTGGGGGACAGGGGGCACGATGGGCGGCTACACCTTC